The 7 T cell receptor beta chains below were found in one sample sequenced in a study of PD-1 blockade in classical Hodgkin lymphoma (dated by TCRdb to 2020 to 2021). Sample time point, as interpreted from the label and publication: cycle 4 day 1 (C4D1), after 6 weeks of nivolumab. Every trial patient had relapsed after autologous stem cell transplantation, and cohorts A, B and C differed in prior brentuximab vedotin exposure. The library was built by means of the immunoSEQ multiplex PCR assay. Not all clones reach the TCRdb copy of this immuneACCESS table, which keeps in-frame sequences only. Checked studies attribute under half of the gap to unresolved V genes and leave the rest unexplained. This sample holds some 96,000 clones; 90% to 95% were observed only once. About 2% of the sample is held by the ten biggest clonotypes. The material sequenced was peripheral blood mononuclear cells (PBMCs), taken before the fourth cycle of nivolumab. All receptors derive from a human donor with classical Hodgkin lymphoma.

This clone was detected only a few times. The chain is built from TRBV29-1 and TRBJ1-2, with 8 nucleotides matching TRBD1. Trimming cost V 7 bases and J 2 bases; bases outside gene matches: 9. Germline CDR1 and CDR2: SQVTM and ANQGSEA. The CDR3 extends over 14 amino acids. CDR3 nucleotide sequence: TGCAGCGCTCGAAGCAGGGGGCGCAACTATGGCTACACCTTC. Residues: CSARSRGRNYGYTF.

The chain carries TRBV27 and TRBJ2-3, with D unclear. Between the trimmed V and J ends, which lost 3 bases and 5 bases, there was a span of 9 bases. The germline gives CDR1 MNHEY, CDR2 SMNVEV (reference sequence). CDR3 length: 13 amino acids. This chain's CDR3 is CASSFIIRDTQYF. The CDR3 DNA sequence: TGTGCCAGCAGTTTTATCATCCGAGATACGCAGTATTTT.

The V and J genes are TRBV10-3 and TRBJ2-5; TRBD2 matches at 9 bases. Unmatched junction bases numbered 9, after V lost 0 bases and J lost 4 bases. This CDR3 is built from 17 residues. The germline CDR1 and CDR2 sequences are ENHRY and SYGVKD. Written as DNA, the CDR3 is TGTGCCATCAGTGAGTCGGGGGTAGCGGGAGATGGAGAGACCCAGTACTTC. It encodes CAISESGVAGDGETQYF.

The V call is TRBV11-2, the J call TRBJ2-7, with 12 nucleotides matching TRBD1. V lost 5 bases to trimming and J lost 4 bases; unmatched junction nucleotides: 9. The CDR3 loop spans 16 amino acids. Germline V lookup: CDR1 SGHAT, CDR2 FQNNGV. The CDR3: CASSPRPGQGAYEQYF. The DNA for the CDR3 is TGTGCCAGCAGCCCAAGACCGGGACAGGGGGCTTACGAGCAGTACTTC.

The V gene is TRBV30, the J gene TRBJ1-4; TRBD1 is a possible D gene (5 bases). Germline values: CDR1 GTSNPN, CDR2 SVGIG (reference sequence). The CDR3 sequence is 16 residues long. Trimming pared 7 bases from V and 2 bases from J, leaving 20 bases between. This chain's CDR3 is CAYHFRSGSTNEKLFF. The CDR3 DNA is TGTGCCTACCACTTCAGGTCAGGGTCCACTAATGAAAAACTGTTTTTT.

The chain carries TRBV7-6 and TRBJ2-3, with 7 nucleotides matching TRBD1. V was pared by 0 bases and J by 3 bases, with 9 bases of the junction left unmatched. The germline gives CDR1 SGHVS, CDR2 FNYEAQ. The CDR3 is 17 amino acids. The CDR3 reads CASSLALLGGGTDTQYF. In DNA form, the CDR3 reads TGTGCCAGCAGCTTAGCCCTCCTAGGGGGCGGGACAGATACGCAGTATTTT.

There are a few counts of this clone. This chain links TRBV4-2 with TRBJ2-1, with 10 bases that match TRBD2. Per the germline V gene, CDR1 is LGHNA and CDR2 is YNFKEQ. With V trimmed by 3 bases and J by 2 bases, 7 bases remained unmatched. The CDR3 consists of 17 residues. Here the CDR3 DNA reads TGTGCCAGCAGCCAGGCCGCCGGGACTAGCGCCTACAATGAGCAGTTCTTC. Encoded protein: CASSQAAGTSAYNEQFF.